This T cell receptor beta chain emerged from a study of spatial heterogeneity in lung cancer. Whole-study context: Beta-chain sequences consistently outnumbered alpha-chain sequences in detection.

Findings and limits, study-wide: Blood carried ubiquitous expanded tumor TCRs more at resection than follow-up.

TCRdb reanalysed the 5' RACE reads using MiXCR and keeps one entry per CDR3 protein. The table records 50,000 or so distinct CDR3 sequences, approximately 12% of them present only once. This clonotype was seen ten or more times. Its target is not known. Time point specified: sample taken at primary tumor resection. Unsorted samples of tumor, nontumor lung or frozen PBMC had their whole RNA sequenced. In germline, CDR1 is KGHSH, CDR2 LQKENI. V was shortened by 3 bases and J by 4 bases, with 10 bases between the two germline ends. This CDR3 has 14 amino acids. This specimen consisted of PBMCs, obtained at surgery. This clonotype was sampled from a female donor with early-stage non-small cell lung cancer. The rearrangement uses TRBV18 and TRBJ1-5; tentatively, D is TRBD1 (5 bases). The chain's CDR3 is CASSPDGGNQPQHF. The CDR3 DNA is TGTGCCAGCTCACCCGATGGGGGAAATCAGCCCCAGCATTTT.